This TCR beta chain originates from a study of T-cell reconstitution after alpha-beta-depleted transplantation in children. The study's findings and limits: At around two months after transplant, the alpha-beta T cells were reportedly derived from several hundred expanded clones that came from non-depleted graft cells. Some patients' high day-60 TCRbeta diversity was traced to surviving recipient T cells and thymic progenitors.

This clonotype was seen only a few times. Antigen: not known. The junction differs from germline at one of its ends, possibly a read error. The germline CDR1 and CDR2 sequences are MDHEN and SYDVKM. The CDR3 is 16 amino acids. Preparation of the TCRbeta library involved a method that used unique molecular identifiers. TCRdb passed the PCR reads through MiXCR, listing each CDR3 protein once. Of 500,000 to 650,000 distinct CDR3 sequences listed, over 10% are singletons. The V and J genes are TRBV28 and TRBJ2-6; D is possibly TRBD1 (6 bases). Sequences were derived from PBMCs, mostly from graft donor cells, sampled 360 days after TCRalphabeta/CD19-depleted stem cell transplant. The receptor was isolated from a male patient younger than 18 who had a stem cell transplant for acute myeloid leukemia, so the T cells may come from the graft donor. For the CDR3, the DNA is TGTGCCACCAGTGGACAGCCGTCTTCTGGGGCCAACGTCCTGACTTTC. Protein product: CATSGQPSSGANVLTF.